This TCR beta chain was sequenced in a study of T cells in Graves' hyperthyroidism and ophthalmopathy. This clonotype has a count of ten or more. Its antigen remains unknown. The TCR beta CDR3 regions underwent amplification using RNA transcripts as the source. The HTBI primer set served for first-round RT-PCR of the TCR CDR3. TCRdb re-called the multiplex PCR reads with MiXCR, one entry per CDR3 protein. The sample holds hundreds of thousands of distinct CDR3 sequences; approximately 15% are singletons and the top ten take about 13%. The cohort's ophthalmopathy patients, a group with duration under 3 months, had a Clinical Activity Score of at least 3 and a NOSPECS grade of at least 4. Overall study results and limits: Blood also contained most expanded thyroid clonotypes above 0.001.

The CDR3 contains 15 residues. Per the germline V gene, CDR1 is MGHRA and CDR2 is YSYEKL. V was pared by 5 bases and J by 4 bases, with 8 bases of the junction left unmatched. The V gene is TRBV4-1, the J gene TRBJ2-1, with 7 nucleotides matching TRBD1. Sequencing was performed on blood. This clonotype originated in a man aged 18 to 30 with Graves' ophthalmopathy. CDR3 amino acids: CASSSRDSYYNEQFF. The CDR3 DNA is TGCGCCAGCAGCTCCCGGGACAGCTATTACAATGAGCAGTTCTTC.